The clone carrying this TCR beta chain was observed a handful of times. At one boundary the junction diverges from the germline segment, which might be a read error. The sample's time point: newly diagnosed GD, antithyroid drugs for less than 3 months. RNA extracted from PBMCs served as the sequencing template. This sample is drawn from a study of regulatory T cells in long-lasting Graves disease. The CDR3 spans 12 residues. CDR1 and CDR2 (germline): DFQATT, SNEGSKA (reference sequence). The TCR beta library used iRepertoire HTBI primers with Arm-PCR amplification of CDR3. TCRdb reanalysed the multiplex PCR reads using MiXCR and keeps one entry per CDR3 protein. The table records hundreds of thousands of distinct CDR3 sequences, about 15% of them present only once. These same data were also listed under a study on T cells in Graves' hyperthyroidism and ophthalmopathy.

The source was peripheral blood mononuclear cells (PBMCs), collected at new diagnosis, from a patient treated with antithyroid drugs. The source of this sequence is a woman aged 25 to 45 with Graves disease. The J gene is TRBJ2-7, the V gene TRBV20-1, with a weak D call TRBD2 (5 bases). The CDR3 nucleotides are TGCAGAGCTAGCCGGGACTCCTACGAGCAGTACTTC. Amino acid sequence: CRASRDSYEQYF.